The rows below give T cell receptor beta chains drawn from one sample of a study of CD8 T cells in Susac syndrome. One entry per CDR3 protein, called by TCRdb with MiXCR from the immunoSEQ multiplex PCR reads. The sample has a few hundred thousand distinct CDR3 sequences, 90% to 95% seen once. Sequenced input: CD8+ T cells from PBMCs. The receptor set was obtained from a human donor with multiple sclerosis. Both conserved end residues are part of each CDR3. D genes are given only for firm matches. Clone size is given for some rows only: seen once, a few or many times, or a class if the clone is expanded.

J gene | V gene | D gene | clone size | CDR3 protein | CDR3 DNA
TRBJ2-7 | TRBV12-5 | TRBD2 | - | CASGLAGGEAIEYSYEQYF | TGTGCTAGTGGCCTAGCGGGAGGCGAGGCAATCGAATACTCCTACGAGCAGTACTTC
TRBJ2-7 | TRBV29-1 | - | - | CSAFTGEGYEQYF | TGCAGCGCTTTCACAGGGGAGGGCTACGAGCAGTACTTC
TRBJ2-1 | TRBV6-5 | - | - | CASSFGQTNEQFF | TGTGCCAGCAGCTTTGGACAGACCAATGAGCAGTTCTTC
TRBJ1-1 | TRBV7-9 | - | - | CASSHPRATPIDWDTEAFF | TGTGCCAGCAGCCACCCGAGGGCGACACCAATCGATTGGGACACTGAAGCTTTCTTT
TRBJ2-3 | TRBV27 | TRBD2 | - | CASSELAGGADTQYF | TGTGCCAGCAGCGAATTAGCGGGAGGGGCAGATACGCAGTATTTT
TRBJ2-5 | TRBV9 | - | - | CASSDSLTETQYF | TGTGCCAGCAGCGATAGCTTGACGGAGACCCAGTACTTC
TRBJ2-1 | TRBV13 | - | - | CASSYRGAYNEQFF | TGTGCCAGCAGTTACCGCGGGGCCTACAATGAGCAGTTCTTC
TRBJ2-7 | TRBV14 | - | - | CASSSWTDPYEQYF | TGTGCCAGCAGCTCCTGGACGGACCCCTACGAGCAGTACTTC
TRBJ1-5 | TRBV7-9 | - | - | CASSLARAGGNQPQHF | TGTGCCAGCAGCTTAGCGCGGGCAGGGGGCAATCAGCCCCAGCATTTT
TRBJ2-1 | TRBV29-1 | - | once | CSVAGGGTNEQFF | TGCAGCGTTGCCGGAGGCGGGACAAATGAGCAGTTCTTC
TRBJ2-7 | TRBV29-1 | - | - | CSVPGPAGGTYEQYF | TGCAGCGTTCCCGGCCCCGCAGGGGGGACCTACGAGCAGTACTTC
TRBJ1-1 | TRBV7-9 | - | - | CASSGGGLAEAFF | TGTGCCAGCAGCGGGGGCGGTTTGGCTGAAGCTTTCTTT
TRBJ1-2 | TRBV6-5 | - | - | CASSYGLPGYGYTF | TGTGCCAGCAGTTACGGACTCCCGGGCTATGGCTACACCTTC
TRBJ1-1 | TRBV27 | - | few | CASSTPNTEAFF | TGTGCCAGCAGTACCCCTAACACTGAAGCTTTCTTT
TRBJ1-1 | TRBV2 | - | - | CASRRRGGTEAFF | TGTGCCAGCAGGAGGAGGGGCGGCACTGAAGCTTTCTTT
TRBJ2-1 | TRBV7-3 | TRBD2 | - | CASSLRAGGGNEQFF | TGTGCCAGCAGCTTACGTGCGGGCGGGGGCAATGAGCAGTTCTTC
TRBJ2-3 | TRBV30 | - | - | CAWGVKSADTQYF | TGTGCCTGGGGGGTTAAGAGCGCAGATACGCAGTATTTT
TRBJ2-1 | TRBV29-1 | TRBD2 | - | CSVEAPSGGPYNEQFF | TGCAGCGTTGAGGCCCCTAGCGGGGGTCCCTACAATGAGCAGTTCTTC
TRBJ1-1 | TRBV2 | - | - | CASSRPGLRGLEAFF | TGTGCCAGCAGCAGACCGGGACTGCGGGGATTGGAAGCTTTCTTT
TRBJ2-7 | TRBV5-1 | TRBD1 | - | CASRLFFATGLNYEQYF | TGCGCCAGCAGGCTGTTCTTCGCGACAGGGCTTAACTACGAGCAGTACTTC
TRBJ2-7 | TRBV5-4 | TRBD2 | - | CASSQLAGVREQYF | TGTGCCAGCAGCCAACTAGCGGGAGTCCGCGAGCAGTACTTC
TRBJ2-1 | TRBV7-8 | - | - | CASSSSSGPYNEQFF | TGTGCCAGCAGCTCGAGTTCGGGGCCCTACAATGAGCAGTTCTTC
TRBJ1-5 | TRBV29-1 | - | - | CSVGGGGPLYSNQPQHF | TGCAGCGTTGGAGGGGGTGGCCCACTTTATAGCAATCAGCCCCAGCATTTT
TRBJ1-5 | TRBV7-9 | - | - | CASSLDYNQPQHF | TGTGCCAGCAGCTTAGACTACAATCAGCCCCAGCATTTT
TRBJ2-1 | TRBV5-4 | TRBD2 | - | CASSWTSGNEQFF | TGTGCCAGCAGCTGGACTAGCGGGAATGAGCAGTTCTTC
TRBJ1-1 | TRBV2 | TRBD1 | - | CASRGQAADTEAFF | TGTGCCAGCAGGGGACAGGCGGCGGACACTGAAGCTTTCTTT
TRBJ2-5 | TRBV29-1 | - | - | CSVEYPVPGETQYF | TGCAGCGTTGAATATCCGGTACCGGGAGAGACCCAGTACTTC
TRBJ2-7 | TRBV27 | - | - | CASRLSGGYEQYF | TGTGCCAGCAGACTCTCCGGGGGCTACGAGCAGTACTTC